The entry that follows covers one TCR beta chain sequence. What it binds is unknown. Produced via immunoSEQ multiplex PCR; TCRdb's table is partial and in-frame only. The table shows tens of thousands of clones, with over 65% occurring only once. Sample time point: baseline pretreatment blood. Stated treatment: 15 Gy SBRT to primary tumor, nephrectomy 4 weeks later. Clear cell pathology was present in this patient's renal cell carcinoma. The sample originates from a study of radiation and T cells in renal cell carcinoma. Overall study: Nephrectomy followed 15 Gy stereotactic body radiation by 4 weeks.

General study findings and limits: Pretreatment tumor biopsies were lacking, so baseline clonotypes are unknown. Top tumor clonotypes rose in blood 2 weeks post-radiation, then contracted.

This receptor was taken from a man in his fifties or sixties with renal cell carcinoma. The sample was blood, taken from a patient whose treatment included radiotherapy and nephrectomy.

Written as DNA, the CDR3 is TGTGCCAGCAGCGTGGGACGCCAAGAGACCCAGTACTTC. This encodes CASSVGRQETQYF. This chain links TRBV9 with TRBJ2-5, with D perhaps TRBD1 or TRBD2 (5 bases each). Germline CDR1 and CDR2: SGDLS and YYNGEE. V was shortened by 2 bases and J by 1 base, with 6 bases between the two germline ends. This CDR3 region has 13 residues.